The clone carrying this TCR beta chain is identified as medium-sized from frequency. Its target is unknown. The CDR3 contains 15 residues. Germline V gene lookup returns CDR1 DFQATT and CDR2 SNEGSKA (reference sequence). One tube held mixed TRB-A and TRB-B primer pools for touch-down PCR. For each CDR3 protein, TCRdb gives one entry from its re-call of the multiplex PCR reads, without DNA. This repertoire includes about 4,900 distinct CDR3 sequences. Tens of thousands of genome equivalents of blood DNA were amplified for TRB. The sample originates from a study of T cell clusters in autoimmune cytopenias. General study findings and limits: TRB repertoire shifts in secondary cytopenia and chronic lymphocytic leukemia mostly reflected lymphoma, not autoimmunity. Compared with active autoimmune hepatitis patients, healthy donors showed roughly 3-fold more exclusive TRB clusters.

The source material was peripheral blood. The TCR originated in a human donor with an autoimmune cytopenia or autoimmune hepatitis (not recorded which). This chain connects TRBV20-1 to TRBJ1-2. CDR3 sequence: CSASPPEKADYGYTF.